These T cell receptor beta chains were read from a single sample in a study of regulatory T cells in long-lasting Graves disease. MiXCR was run by TCRdb on the multiplex PCR reads, yielding one entry per CDR3 protein. The repertoire holds around 400,000 distinct CDR3 sequences, with 21% as singletons. The sample consisted of peripheral blood mononuclear cells (PBMCs), taken when the disease was refractory, from a patient treated with antithyroid drugs. These receptors were obtained from a female donor with Graves disease. Each CDR3 is given with its conserved first and last residue. Each record gives: J gene, D gene, V gene, clone size, CDR3 protein, CDR3 DNA. The D gene is left open where the match is weak. Clone size is not always given. Where it is, it says once, few, many or a class for expanded clones.

TRBJ1-5 . TRBV28 many CASSIPGWDQPQHF TGTGCCAGCAGTATCCCAGGGTGGGATCAGCCCCAGCATTTT
TRBJ2-4 . TRBV29-1 . CSVGDENIQYF TGCAGCGTTGGAGACGAAAACATTCAGTACTTC
TRBJ2-1 . TRBV7-8 many CASSLGGGYNEQFF TGTGCCAGCAGCTTAGGGGGCGGCTACAATGAGCAGTTCTTC
TRBJ2-5 . TRBV7-9 many CASSTPEGQETQYF TGTGCCAGCAGCACTCCTGAGGGCCAAGAGACCCAGTACTTC
TRBJ1-4 . TRBV6-1 . CASRPTDTGREKLFF TGTGCCAGCAGACCTACGGACACCGGTAGGGAAAAACTGTTTTTT
TRBJ2-2 TRBD1 TRBV3-1 few CASSHLTGEPGELFF TGTGCCAGCAGCCACCTGACAGGGGAGCCCGGGGAGCTGTTTTTT
TRBJ2-5 . TRBV6-1 many CASSATGYETQYF TGTGCCAGCAGTGCCACAGGGTACGAGACCCAGTACTTC
TRBJ1-1 TRBD1 TRBV7-9 . CASSKRQGEAFF TGTGCCAGCAGCAAACGACAGGGTGAAGCTTTCTTT
TRBJ2-4 . TRBV19 . CASSIKPENNIQYF TGTGCCAGTAGTATCAAACCCGAAAATAACATTCAGTACTTC
TRBJ2-7 . TRBV20-1 . CSARERAAPKEQYF TGCAGTGCTAGAGAACGGGCCGCACCTAAGGAGCAGTACTTC
TRBJ2-2 TRBD1 TRBV29-1 few CSGQNRGPGELFF TGCAGCGGGCAAAACAGGGGACCCGGGGAGCTGTTTTTT
TRBJ1-3 TRBD1 TRBV2 many CASSEQGGTGNTIYF TGTGCCAGCAGTGAACAGGGGGGGACTGGAAACACCATATATTTT
TRBJ2-7 . TRBV28 many CASSRNPTYEQYF TGTGCCAGCAGTAGGAACCCCACCTACGAGCAGTACTTC
TRBJ1-4 . TRBV2 many CASSRANEKLFF TGTGCCAGCTCGAGGGCTAATGAAAAACTGTTTTTT
TRBJ1-1 TRBD1 TRBV7-2 many CANTLKGGPNTEAFF TGTGCCAACACCCTGAAAGGGGGCCCGAACACTGAAGCTTTCTTT
TRBJ2-1 . TRBV3-1 many CASSPTIHNEQFF TGTGCCAGCAGCCCGACTATTCACAATGAGCAGTTCTTC
TRBJ2-1 TRBD2 TRBV2 many CASIMTSPPDNEQFF TGTGCCAGCATCATGACTAGCCCCCCGGACAATGAGCAGTTCTTC
TRBJ1-1 . TRBV15 few CATKGPKNTEAFF TGTGCCACCAAGGGACCTAAGAACACTGAAGCTTTCTTT
TRBJ2-7 . TRBV5-1 few CASSRRDEGYEQYF TGCGCCAGCAGCAGGCGGGACGAGGGCTACGAGCAGTACTTC
TRBJ1-5 TRBD1 TRBV28 many CASSLGTGRSNQPQHF TGTGCCAGCAGTTTAGGGACAGGACGGAGCAATCAGCCCCAGCATTTT
TRBJ2-7 . TRBV19 few CAGKEGHLSYEQYF TGTGCCGGTAAGGAGGGACACCTCTCCTACGAGCAGTACTTC
TRBJ2-5 TRBD1 TRBV5-8 . CASSPGQAHQETQYF TGTGCCAGCAGCCCGGGACAGGCACACCAAGAGACCCAGTACTTC
TRBJ2-7 TRBD2 TRBV5-1 few CASSLGLAGVLGWQYF TGCGCCAGCAGCTTGGGACTAGCGGGAGTTTTAGGTTGGCAGTACTTC
TRBJ2-7 TRBD1 TRBV12-3/TRBV12-4 many CASRSGTGIYEQYF TGTGCCAGCAGGTCCGGGACAGGGATTTACGAGCAGTACTTC
TRBJ2-7 TRBD2 TRBV5-1 . CASSLGSTSYF TGCGCCAGCAGCTTGGGATCGACTAGCTACTTC
TRBJ2-3 . TRBV27 . CASSLYDSRFTDTQYF TGTGCCAGCAGTTTATACGATAGTCGTTTCACAGATACGCAGTATTTT
TRBJ2-5 TRBD1 TRBV9 few CASSARQGADETQYF TGTGCCAGCAGCGCCCGACAGGGGGCGGATGAGACCCAGTACTTC
TRBJ2-7 TRBD1 TRBV20-1 many CSALDRGAYEQYF TGCAGTGCTTTGGACAGGGGGGCCTACGAGCAGTACTTC
TRBJ1-6 . TRBV12-3/TRBV12-4 . CASSLELQVNSPLHF TGTGCCAGCAGTTTAGAGCTACAAGTTAATTCACCCCTCCACTTT
TRBJ2-1 . TRBV11-2 few CASSGRGGLGYNEQFF TGTGCCAGCAGCGGACGGGGCGGGTTGGGCTACAATGAGCAGTTCTTC
TRBJ1-1 . TRBV20-1 many CSARRTGQQNTEAFF TGCAGTGCTAGACGCACCGGACAGCAGAACACTGAAGCTTTCTTT
TRBJ2-1 TRBD2 TRBV29-1 . CSVRGGRVINEQFF TGCAGCGTGAGGGGCGGGAGGGTGATAAATGAGCAGTTCTTC
TRBJ2-5 . TRBV11-2 many CASSLDGGLETQYF TGTGCCAGCAGCTTAGATGGGGGGCTCGAGACCCAGTACTTC
TRBJ2-6 . TRBV2 many CASIPGGGIVSSGANVLTF TGTGCCAGCATCCCGGGTGGGGGCATCGTCTCATCTGGGGCCAACGTCCTGACTTTC